This record concerns one T cell receptor (beta chain) sequence. Its target is unknown. CDR3 size: 14 residues. CDR1 and CDR2 (germline): KGHDR, SFDVKD. V lost 7 bases and J lost 3; bases outside the gene matches: 2. Each 10 ml fresh peripheral blood draw supplied the PBMCs. Amplification of TCR beta CDR3 regions used RNA as the template. Researchers ran a first-round RT-PCR on the TCR CDR3 using the HTBI primer set. TCRdb redid the calling of the multiplex PCR reads with MiXCR, one entry per CDR3 protein. The data show 660,000 or so distinct CDR3 sequences, about 20% seen once. The data are from a study of T cells in Graves' hyperthyroidism and ophthalmopathy. Study-wide findings and caveats: Peripheral blood also featured most of the thyroid clonotypes expanded above 0.001.

This receptor was taken from a young man with Graves' ophthalmopathy. Sample: blood. This sequence joins TRBV24-1 and TRBJ2-1; TRBD2 matches 10 bases. The CDR3 sequence is CATRGTSDYNEQFF. Here the CDR3 DNA reads TGTGCCACCAGGGGGACTAGCGACTACAATGAGCAGTTCTTC.